This T cell receptor (beta chain) was identified during a study of blood T cells in healthy people across ages. The CDR3 has 13 amino acids. Germline assignment: CDR1 ENHRY and CDR2 SYGVKD. Losses at the gene ends were 8 bases for V and 6 bases for J; bases not matched to a gene: 4. This clonotype has at least ten counts. Together with a sample-barcoded 5' primer, a J-beta primer mix was included in a second PCR lasting about 6 to 12 cycles. Each CDR3 protein is one row after TCRdb ran MiXCR on the 5' RACE reads. Among some 1.7 million distinct CDR3 sequences listed, 28% were seen once. This sequence joins TRBV10-3 and TRBJ2-5, with 12 bases aligning to TRBD1. The clonotype originates from a woman younger than 45 in good health. The sequenced sample consisted of blood. The chain's CDR3 is CAIGTGGMKTQYF. The DNA for the CDR3 is TGTGCCATCGGGACAGGGGGCATGAAGACCCAGTACTTC.